This record concerns one T cell receptor beta chain sequence. This CDR3 comprises 13 residues. Germline assignment: CDR1 SGHTA and CDR2 FQGNSA. V dropped 2 bases and J dropped 5 bases, with 9 bases sitting between them. TCRdb processed the RT-PCR reads anew with MiXCR; each CDR3 protein has one entry. The sample includes about 700,000 distinct CDR3 sequences, 11% to 15% seen only once; the top ten take roughly 3.9%. This chain joins TRBV7-2 and TRBJ2-5; maybe TRBD2 (5 bases). The specimen sequenced was memory CD4+ T cells from blood. This sequence originates from a female donor in good health, serving as a healthy control. The CDR3 region is CASSLPGWETQYF. The DNA for the CDR3 is TGTGCCAGCAGCTTACCGGGGTGGGAGACCCAGTACTTC.